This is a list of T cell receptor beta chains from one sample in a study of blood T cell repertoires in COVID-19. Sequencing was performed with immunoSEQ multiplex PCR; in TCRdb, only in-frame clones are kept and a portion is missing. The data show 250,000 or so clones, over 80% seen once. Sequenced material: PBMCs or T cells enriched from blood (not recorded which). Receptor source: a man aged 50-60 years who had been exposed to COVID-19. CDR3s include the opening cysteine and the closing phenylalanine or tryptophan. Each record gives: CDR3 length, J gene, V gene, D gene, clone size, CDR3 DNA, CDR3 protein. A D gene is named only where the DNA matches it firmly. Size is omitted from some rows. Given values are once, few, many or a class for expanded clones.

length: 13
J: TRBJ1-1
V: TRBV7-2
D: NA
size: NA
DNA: TGTGCCAGCAGCTTTCATGGGCGCACTGAAGCTTTCTTT
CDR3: CASSFHGRTEAFF

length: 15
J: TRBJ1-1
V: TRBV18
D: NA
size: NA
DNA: TGTGCCAGCTCACCTCCGACAGCTTTGAACACTGAAGCTTTCTTT
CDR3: CASSPPTALNTEAFF

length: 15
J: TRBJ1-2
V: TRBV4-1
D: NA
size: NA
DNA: TGCGCCAGCAAAGTCGGTGGAGGAGCTAACTATGGCTACACCTTC
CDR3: CASKVGGGANYGYTF

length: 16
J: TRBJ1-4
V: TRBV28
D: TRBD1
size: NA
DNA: TGTGCCAGCAGTTCCCCCAGACAGGGGGCCTGGGAAAAACTGTTTTTT
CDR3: CASSSPRQGAWEKLFF

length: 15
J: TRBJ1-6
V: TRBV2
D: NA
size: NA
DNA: TGTGCCAGCAGTAAAAGCCAGGGGTCCAATTCACCCCTCCACTTT
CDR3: CASSKSQGSNSPLHF

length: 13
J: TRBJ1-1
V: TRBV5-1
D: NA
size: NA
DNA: TGCGCCAGCAGCTTGGAGGCGGTGACTGAAGCTTTCTTT
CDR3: CASSLEAVTEAFF

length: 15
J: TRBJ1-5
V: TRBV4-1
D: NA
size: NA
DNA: TGCGCCAGCAGCCAAGGGGCGGGGACCCCTCAGCCCCAGCATTTT
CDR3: CASSQGAGTPQPQHF

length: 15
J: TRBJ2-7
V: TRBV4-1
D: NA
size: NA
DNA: TGCGCCAGCAGCCGTAATTTCTCTCCTAACTACGAGCAGTACTTC
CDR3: CASSRNFSPNYEQYF

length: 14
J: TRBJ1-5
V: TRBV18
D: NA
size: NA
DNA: TGTGCCTCTACCCCTACCCCCGCGGGTCAGCCCCAGCATTTT
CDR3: CASTPTPAGQPQHF

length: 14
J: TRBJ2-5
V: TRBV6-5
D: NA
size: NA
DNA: TGTGCCAGCAGCCGCACCCTGAGCCAAGAGACCCAGTACTTC
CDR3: CASSRTLSQETQYF

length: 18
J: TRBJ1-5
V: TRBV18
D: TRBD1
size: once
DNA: TGTGCCAGCTCTTCGTCTCGGACAGGGGATTATAGCAATCAGCCCCAGCATTTT
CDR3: CASSSSRTGDYSNQPQHF

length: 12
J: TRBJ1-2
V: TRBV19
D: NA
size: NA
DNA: TGTGCCAGTAAGCGGCAGAGCTATGGCTACACCTTC
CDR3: CASKRQSYGYTF

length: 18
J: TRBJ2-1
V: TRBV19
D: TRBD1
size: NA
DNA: TGTGCCAGTAGTATAGTGTTCGGGGACAGAGGCTCCTACAATGAGCAGTTCTTC
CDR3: CASSIVFGDRGSYNEQFF

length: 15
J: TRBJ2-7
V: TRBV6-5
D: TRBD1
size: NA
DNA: TGTGCCAGCAGTCCCCGATTCGACAGGGCCTACGAGCAGTACTTC
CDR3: CASSPRFDRAYEQYF

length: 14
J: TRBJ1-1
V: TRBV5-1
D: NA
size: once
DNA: TGCGCCAGCAGCGTCGACCACAGGCTCACTGAAGCTTTCTTT
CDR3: CASSVDHRLTEAFF

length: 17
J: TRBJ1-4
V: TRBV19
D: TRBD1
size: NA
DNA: TGTGCCAGTAGTACGGGACAGGGCCGATCCACTAATGAAAAACTGTTTTTT
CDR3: CASSTGQGRSTNEKLFF

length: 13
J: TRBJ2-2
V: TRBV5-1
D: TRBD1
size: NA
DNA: TGCGCCAGCGGGACAGGGAACACCGGGGAGCTGTTTTTT
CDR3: CASGTGNTGELFF

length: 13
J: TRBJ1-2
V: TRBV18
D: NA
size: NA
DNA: TGTGCCAGCTCACCAGAGGGTAACTATGGCTACACCTTC
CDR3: CASSPEGNYGYTF

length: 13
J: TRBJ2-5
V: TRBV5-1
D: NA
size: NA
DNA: TGCGCCAGCAGCTTTGCCAGGGAAGAGACCCAGTACTTC
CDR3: CASSFAREETQYF

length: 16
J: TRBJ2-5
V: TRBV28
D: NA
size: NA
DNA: TGTGCCAGCAGTTTATTTGCTAGGGGATTGGTAGAGACCCAGTACTTC
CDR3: CASSLFARGLVETQYF

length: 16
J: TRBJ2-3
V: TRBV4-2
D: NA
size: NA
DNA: TGTGCCAGCAGCCAAGACTCGTACAGGGACCGAGATACGCAGTATTTT
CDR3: CASSQDSYRDRDTQYF

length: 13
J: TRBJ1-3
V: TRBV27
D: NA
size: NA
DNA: TGTGCTTCTCGGTTAAGCTCTGGAAACACCATATATTTT
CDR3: CASRLSSGNTIYF

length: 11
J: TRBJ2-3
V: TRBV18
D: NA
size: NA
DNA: TGTGCCAGCTTATTCACAGATACGCAGTATTTT
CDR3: CASLFTDTQYF

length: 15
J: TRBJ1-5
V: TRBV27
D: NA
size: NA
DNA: TGTGCCAGCAGTTTATTCAGTCCCAGCAATCAGCCCCAGCATTTT
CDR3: CASSLFSPSNQPQHF

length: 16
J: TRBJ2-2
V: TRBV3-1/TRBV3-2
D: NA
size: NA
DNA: TGTGCCAGCAGCCAAGTTTCTATACAGGTCACCGGGGAGCTGTTTTTT
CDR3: CASSQVSIQVTGELFF

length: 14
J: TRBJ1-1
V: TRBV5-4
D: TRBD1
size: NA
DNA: TGTGCCAGCAGCCGGGGACAGGGTGACACTGAAGCTTTCTTT
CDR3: CASSRGQGDTEAFF

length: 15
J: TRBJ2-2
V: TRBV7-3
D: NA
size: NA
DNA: TGTGCCAGCAGCTTAACTAGCGGGAACACCGGGGAGCTGTTTTTT
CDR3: CASSLTSGNTGELFF